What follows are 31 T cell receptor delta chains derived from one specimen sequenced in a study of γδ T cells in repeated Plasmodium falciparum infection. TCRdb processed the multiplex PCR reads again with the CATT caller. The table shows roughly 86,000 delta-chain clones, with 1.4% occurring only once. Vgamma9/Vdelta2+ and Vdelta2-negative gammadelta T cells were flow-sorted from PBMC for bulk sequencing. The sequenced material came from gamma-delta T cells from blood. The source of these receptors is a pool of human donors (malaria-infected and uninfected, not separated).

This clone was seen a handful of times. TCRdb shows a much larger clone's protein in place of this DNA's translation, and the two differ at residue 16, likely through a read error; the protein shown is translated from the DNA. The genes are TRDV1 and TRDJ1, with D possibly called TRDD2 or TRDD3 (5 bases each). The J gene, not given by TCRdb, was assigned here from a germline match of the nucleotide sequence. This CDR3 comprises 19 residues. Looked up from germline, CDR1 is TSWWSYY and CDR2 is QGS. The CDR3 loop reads CALGDPSPFGRGYTDELIF. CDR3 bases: TGTGCTCTTGGGGACCCAAGTCCCTTCGGGAGGGGGTACACCGATGAACTCATCTTT.

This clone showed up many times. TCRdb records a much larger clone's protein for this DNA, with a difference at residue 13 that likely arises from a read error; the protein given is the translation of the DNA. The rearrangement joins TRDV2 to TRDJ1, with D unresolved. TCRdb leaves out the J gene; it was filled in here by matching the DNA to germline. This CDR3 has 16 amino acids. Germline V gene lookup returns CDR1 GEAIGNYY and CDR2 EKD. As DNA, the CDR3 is TGTGCCTGTGACACAGGCGAAGGACCCACCACCGATAGACTCATCTTT. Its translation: CACDTGEGPTTDRLIF.

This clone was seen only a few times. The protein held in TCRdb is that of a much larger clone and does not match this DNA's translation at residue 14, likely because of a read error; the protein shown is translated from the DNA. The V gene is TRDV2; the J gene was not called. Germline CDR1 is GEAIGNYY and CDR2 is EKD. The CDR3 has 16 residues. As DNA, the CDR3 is TGTGCCTGTGACACACCAGGATCCTGGGACACCCGACAGGTGTTTTTC. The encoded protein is CACDTPGSWDTRQVFF.

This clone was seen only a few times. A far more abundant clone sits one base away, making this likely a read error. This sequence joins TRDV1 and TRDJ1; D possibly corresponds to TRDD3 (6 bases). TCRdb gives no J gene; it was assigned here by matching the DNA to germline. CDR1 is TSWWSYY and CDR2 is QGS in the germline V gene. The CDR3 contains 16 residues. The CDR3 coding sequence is TGTGCTCTTGGGGAAGCCAGGGGGACTTACACCGACAAACTCATCTTT. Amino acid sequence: CALGEARGTYTDKLIF.

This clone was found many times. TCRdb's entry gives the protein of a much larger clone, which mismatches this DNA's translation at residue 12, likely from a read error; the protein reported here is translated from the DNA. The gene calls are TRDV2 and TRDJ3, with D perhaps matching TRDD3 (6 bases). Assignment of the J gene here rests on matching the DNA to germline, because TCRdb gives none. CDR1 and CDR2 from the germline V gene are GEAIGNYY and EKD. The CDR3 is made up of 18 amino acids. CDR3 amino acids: CACDGVGVHSWNTRQMFF. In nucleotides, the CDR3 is TGTGCCTGTGACGGAGTGGGGGTCCACTCCTGGAACACCCGACAGATGTTTTTC.

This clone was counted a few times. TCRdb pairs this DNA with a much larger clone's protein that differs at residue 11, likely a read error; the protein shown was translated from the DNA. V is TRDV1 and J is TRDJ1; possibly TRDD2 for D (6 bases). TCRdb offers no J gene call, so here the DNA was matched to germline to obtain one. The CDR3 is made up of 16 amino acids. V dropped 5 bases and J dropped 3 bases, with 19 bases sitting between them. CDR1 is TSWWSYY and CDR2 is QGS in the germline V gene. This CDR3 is CALGMYTWSYADKLIF. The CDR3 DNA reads TGTGCTCTTGGGATGTATACTTGGTCCTACGCCGATAAACTCATCTTT.

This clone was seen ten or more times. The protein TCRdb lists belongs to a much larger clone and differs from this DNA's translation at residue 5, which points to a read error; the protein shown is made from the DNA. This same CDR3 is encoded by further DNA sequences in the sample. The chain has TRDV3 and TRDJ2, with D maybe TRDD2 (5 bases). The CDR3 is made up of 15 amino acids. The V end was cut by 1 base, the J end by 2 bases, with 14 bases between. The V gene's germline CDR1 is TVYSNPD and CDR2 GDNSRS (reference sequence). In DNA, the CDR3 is TGTGCCTTTACACTTCCCACCTCGTTGACAGCACAACTCTTCTTT. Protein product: CAFTLPTSLTAQLFF.

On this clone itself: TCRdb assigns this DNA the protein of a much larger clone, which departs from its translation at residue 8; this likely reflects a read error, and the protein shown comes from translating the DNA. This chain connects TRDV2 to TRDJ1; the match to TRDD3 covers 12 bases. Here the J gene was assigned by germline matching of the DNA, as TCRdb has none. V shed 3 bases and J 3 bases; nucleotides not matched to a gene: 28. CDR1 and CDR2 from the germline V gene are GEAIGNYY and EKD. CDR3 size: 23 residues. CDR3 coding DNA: TGTGCCTGTGACCCACGGATACCACTTCCTCCTTGTACTGGGGGATACATCGCCGATAAACTCATCTTT. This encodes CACDPRIPLPPCTGGYIADKLIF.

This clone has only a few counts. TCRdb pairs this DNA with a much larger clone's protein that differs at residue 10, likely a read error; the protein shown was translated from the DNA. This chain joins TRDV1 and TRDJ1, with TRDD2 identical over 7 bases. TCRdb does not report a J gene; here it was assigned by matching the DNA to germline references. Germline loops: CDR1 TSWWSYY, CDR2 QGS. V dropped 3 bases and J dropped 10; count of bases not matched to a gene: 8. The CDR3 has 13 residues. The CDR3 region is CALGDRPSSRLIF. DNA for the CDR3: TGTGCTCTTGGGGACCGGCCTTCCTCTAGACTCATCTTT.

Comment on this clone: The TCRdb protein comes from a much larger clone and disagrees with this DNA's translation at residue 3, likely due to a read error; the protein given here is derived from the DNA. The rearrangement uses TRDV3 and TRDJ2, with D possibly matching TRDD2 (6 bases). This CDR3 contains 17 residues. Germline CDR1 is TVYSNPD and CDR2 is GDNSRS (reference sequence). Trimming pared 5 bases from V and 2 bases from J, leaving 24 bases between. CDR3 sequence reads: CALTLSAGPTLTAQLFF. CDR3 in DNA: TGTGCCCTCACCCTTTCCGCTGGTCCTACCTTGACAGCACAACTCTTCTTT.

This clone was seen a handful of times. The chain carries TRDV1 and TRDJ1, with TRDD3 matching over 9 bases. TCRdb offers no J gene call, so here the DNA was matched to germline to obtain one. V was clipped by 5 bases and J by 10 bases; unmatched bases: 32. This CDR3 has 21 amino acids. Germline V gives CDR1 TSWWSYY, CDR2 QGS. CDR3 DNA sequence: TGTGCTCTTGGGCCCCAGTCTCTTTCCTACCTTTCCACTGGGGGAAAGGGAAGACTCATCTTT. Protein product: CALGPQSLSYLSTGGKGRLIF.

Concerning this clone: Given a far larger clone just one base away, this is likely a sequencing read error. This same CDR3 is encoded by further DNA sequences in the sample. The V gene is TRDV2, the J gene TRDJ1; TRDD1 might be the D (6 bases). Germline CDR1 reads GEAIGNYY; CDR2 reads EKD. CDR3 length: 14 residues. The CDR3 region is CACDGIVNTDKLIF. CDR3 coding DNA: TGTGCCTGTGACGGAATAGTTAACACAGATAAACTCATCTTT.

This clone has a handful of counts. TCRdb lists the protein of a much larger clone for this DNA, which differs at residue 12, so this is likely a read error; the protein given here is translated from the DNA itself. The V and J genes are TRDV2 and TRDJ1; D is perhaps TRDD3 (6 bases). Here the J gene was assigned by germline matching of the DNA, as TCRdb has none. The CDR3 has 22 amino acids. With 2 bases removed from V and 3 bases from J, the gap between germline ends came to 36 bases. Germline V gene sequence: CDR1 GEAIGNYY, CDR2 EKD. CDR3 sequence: CACDILRGNLGNGDSSPDKLIF. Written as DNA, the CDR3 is TGTGCCTGTGACATATTACGCGGTAACTTAGGGAATGGGGATTCCTCCCCCGATAAACTCATCTTT.

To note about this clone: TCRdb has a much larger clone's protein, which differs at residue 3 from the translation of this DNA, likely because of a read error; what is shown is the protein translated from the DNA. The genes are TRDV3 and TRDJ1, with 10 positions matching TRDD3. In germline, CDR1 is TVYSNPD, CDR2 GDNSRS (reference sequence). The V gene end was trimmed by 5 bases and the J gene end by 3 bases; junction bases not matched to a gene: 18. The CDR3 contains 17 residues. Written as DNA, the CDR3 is TGTGCCCTTAATTCCCTTTGGGGGATACAAAATCCCGATAAACTCATCTTT. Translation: CALNSLWGIQNPDKLIF. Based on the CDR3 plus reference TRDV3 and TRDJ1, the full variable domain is CDKVTQSSPDQTVASGSEVVLLCTYDTVYSNPDLFWYRIRPDYSFQFVFYGDNSRSEGADFTQGRFSVKHILTQKAFHLVISPVRTEDSATYYCALNSLWGIQNPDKLIFGKGTRVTVEP.

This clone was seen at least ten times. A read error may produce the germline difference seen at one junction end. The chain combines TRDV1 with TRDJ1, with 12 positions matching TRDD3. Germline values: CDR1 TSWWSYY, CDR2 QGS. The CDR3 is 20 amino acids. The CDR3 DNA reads TGTGCTCTTTGGGAACTCCCCTGGGGGATACGCGGCGTCCCGGCGGATAAACTCATCTTT. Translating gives CALWELPWGIRGVPADKLIF.

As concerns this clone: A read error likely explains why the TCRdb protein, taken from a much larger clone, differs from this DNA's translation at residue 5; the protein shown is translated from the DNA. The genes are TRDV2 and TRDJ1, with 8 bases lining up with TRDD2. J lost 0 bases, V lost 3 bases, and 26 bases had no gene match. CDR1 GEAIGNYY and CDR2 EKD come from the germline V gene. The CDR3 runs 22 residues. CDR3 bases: TGTGCCTGTGACGCTCTAGGGACTTCCTACGTGGTGGGGGCCCTATACACCGATAAACTCATCTTT. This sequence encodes CACDALGTSYVVGALYTDKLIF.

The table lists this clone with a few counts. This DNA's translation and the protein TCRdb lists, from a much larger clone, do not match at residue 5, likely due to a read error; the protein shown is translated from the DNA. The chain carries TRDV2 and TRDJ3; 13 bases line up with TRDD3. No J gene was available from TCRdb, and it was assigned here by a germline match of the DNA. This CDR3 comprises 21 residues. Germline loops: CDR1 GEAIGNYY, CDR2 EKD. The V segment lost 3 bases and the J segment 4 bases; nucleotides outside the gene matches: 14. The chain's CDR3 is CACDALLGDTRSEWDTRQMFF. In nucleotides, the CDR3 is TGTGCCTGTGACGCTTTACTGGGGGATACGCGATCGGAATGGGACACCCGACAGATGTTTTTC.

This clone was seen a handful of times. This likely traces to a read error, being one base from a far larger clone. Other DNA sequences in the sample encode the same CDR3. The CDR3 region has the DNA TGTGCTCTTGGGGAGACCCGGTATTGGGGGATATATTCCCATACCGATAAACTCATCTTT. Amino acid sequence: CALGETRYWGIYSHTDKLIF. The V gene is TRDV1, the J gene TRDJ1; TRDD3 aligns across 9 bases. TCRdb gives no J gene; it was assigned here by matching the DNA to germline. Germline values: CDR1 TSWWSYY, CDR2 QGS. This CDR3 spans 20 amino acids. V trimming: 3 bases; J trimming: 2 bases; junction bases outside the gene matches: 19.

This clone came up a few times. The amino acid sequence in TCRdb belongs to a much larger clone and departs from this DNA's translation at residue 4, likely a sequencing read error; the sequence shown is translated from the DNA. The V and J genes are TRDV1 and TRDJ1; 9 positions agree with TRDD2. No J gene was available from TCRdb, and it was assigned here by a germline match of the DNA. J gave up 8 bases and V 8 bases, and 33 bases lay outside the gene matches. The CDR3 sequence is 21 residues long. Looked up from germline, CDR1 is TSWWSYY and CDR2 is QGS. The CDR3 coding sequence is TGTGCTCTTAGGCCAAAACCCGCCTTCCTACGGAGGGGGGCCCGTACTGGAAAACTCATCTTT. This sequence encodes CALRPKPAFLRRGARTGKLIF.

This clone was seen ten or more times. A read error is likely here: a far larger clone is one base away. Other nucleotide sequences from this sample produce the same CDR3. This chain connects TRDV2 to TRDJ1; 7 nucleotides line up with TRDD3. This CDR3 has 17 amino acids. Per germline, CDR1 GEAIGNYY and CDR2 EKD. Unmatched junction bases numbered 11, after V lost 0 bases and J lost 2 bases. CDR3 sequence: CACDTVGEAPRTDKLIF. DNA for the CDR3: TGTGCCTGTGACACCGTGGGGGAGGCCCCGAGGACCGATAAACTCATCTTT.

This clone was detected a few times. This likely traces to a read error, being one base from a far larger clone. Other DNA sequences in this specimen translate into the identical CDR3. The CDR3 DNA reads as TGTGCTTGTGAGAAGATGGGGGATACCCTGAAGGATAAACTCATCTTT. As protein: CACEKMGDTLKDKLIF. The chain couples TRDV2 to TRDJ1, with 10 bases that match TRDD3. Assignment of the J gene here rests on matching the DNA to germline, because TCRdb gives none. Looked up from germline, CDR1 is GEAIGNYY and CDR2 is EKD. This CDR3 contains 16 residues.

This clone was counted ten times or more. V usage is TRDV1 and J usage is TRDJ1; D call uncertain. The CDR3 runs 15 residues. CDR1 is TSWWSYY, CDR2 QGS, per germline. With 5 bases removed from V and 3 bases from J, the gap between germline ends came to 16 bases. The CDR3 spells CALGPLVGRADKLIF. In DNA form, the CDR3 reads TGTGCTCTTGGGCCCCTCGTCGGTAGAGCCGATAAACTCATCTTT.

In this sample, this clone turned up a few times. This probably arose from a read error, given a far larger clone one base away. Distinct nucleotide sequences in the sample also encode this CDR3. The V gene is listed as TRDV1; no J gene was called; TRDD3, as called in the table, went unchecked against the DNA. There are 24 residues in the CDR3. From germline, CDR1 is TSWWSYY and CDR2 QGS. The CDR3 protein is CALGELDKGKKSLSLLTQSDKLIF. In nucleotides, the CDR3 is TGTGCTCTTGGGGAACTAGATAAGGGGAAGAAGAGCCTATCCCTTCTCACACAGAGCGATAAGCTCATCTTT.

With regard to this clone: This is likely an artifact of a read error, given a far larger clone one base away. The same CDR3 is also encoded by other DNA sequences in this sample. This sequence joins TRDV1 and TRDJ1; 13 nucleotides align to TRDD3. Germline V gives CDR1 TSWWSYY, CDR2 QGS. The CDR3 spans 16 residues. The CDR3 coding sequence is TGTGCCCTTGGGGAGCATACTGGGGGATACGCAAGTAAACTCATCTTT. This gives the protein CALGEHTGGYASKLIF.

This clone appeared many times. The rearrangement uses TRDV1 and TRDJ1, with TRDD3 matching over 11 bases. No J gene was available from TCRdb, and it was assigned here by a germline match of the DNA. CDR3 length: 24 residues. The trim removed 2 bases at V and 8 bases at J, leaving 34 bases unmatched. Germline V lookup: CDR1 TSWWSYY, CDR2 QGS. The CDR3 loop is CALGEVSPYLAGLGDKHVRPKLIF. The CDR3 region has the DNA TGTGCTCTTGGGGAAGTCAGTCCCTACTTGGCTGGACTGGGGGATAAACATGTAAGACCCAAACTCATCTTT.

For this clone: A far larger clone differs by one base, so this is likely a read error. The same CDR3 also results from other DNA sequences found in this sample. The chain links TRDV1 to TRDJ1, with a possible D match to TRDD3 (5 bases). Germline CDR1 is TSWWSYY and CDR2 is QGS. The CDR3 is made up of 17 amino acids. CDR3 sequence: CALASEGDRRYTDKLIF. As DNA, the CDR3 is TGTGCTCTTGCCTCCGAAGGGGACCGACGGTACACTGATAAACTCATCTTT.

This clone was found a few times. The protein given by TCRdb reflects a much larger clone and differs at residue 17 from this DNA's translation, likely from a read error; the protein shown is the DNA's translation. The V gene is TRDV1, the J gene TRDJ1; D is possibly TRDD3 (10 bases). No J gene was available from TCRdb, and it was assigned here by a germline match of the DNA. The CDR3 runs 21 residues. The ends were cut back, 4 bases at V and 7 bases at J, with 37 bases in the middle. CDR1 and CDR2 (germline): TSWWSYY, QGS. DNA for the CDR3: TGTGCTCTTGGGGCCCCCGCCGCCTTCCTACACGGGGGATACGCTGGGGGTAAACTCATCTTT. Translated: CALGAPAAFLHGGYAGGKLIF.

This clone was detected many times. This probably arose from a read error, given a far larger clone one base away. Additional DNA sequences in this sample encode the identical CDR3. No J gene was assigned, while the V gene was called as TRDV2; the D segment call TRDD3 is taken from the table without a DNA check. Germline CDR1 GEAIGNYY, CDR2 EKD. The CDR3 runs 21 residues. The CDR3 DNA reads TGTGCCTGTGACACGGTACTGGGGTCACCTCCTAGCTCCTGGGACACCCGACAGATGTTCTTC. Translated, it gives CACDTVLGSPPSSWDTRQMFF.

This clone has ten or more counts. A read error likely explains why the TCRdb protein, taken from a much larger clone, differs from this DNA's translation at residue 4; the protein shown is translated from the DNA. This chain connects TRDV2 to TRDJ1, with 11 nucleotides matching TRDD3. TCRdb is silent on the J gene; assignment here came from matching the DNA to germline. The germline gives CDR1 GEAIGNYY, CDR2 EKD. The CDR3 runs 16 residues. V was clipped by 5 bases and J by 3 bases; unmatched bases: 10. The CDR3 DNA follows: TGTGCCTGTGGCACTCTGGGGGATACCACCCCCGATAAACTCATCTTT. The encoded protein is CACGTLGDTTPDKLIF.

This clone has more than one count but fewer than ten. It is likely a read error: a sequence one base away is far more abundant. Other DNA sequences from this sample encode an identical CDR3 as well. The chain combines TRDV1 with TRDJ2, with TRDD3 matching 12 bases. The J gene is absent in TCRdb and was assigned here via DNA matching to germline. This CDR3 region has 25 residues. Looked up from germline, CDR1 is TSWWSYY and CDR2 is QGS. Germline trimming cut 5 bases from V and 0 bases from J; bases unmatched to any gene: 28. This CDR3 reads CALGPRLDTTGGYLTLPALTAQLFF. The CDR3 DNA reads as TGTGCTCTTGGGCCCCGCCTCGATACTACTGGGGGATACCTTACCCTCCCTGCTTTGACAGCACAACTCTTCTTT.

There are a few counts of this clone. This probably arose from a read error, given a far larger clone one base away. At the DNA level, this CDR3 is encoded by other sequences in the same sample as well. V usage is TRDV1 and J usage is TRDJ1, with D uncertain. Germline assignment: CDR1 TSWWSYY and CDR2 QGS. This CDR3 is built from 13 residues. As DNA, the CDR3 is TGTGCTCTTAGGGAGCCGAGGGACCCTAAACTCATCTTT. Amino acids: CALREPRDPKLIF.